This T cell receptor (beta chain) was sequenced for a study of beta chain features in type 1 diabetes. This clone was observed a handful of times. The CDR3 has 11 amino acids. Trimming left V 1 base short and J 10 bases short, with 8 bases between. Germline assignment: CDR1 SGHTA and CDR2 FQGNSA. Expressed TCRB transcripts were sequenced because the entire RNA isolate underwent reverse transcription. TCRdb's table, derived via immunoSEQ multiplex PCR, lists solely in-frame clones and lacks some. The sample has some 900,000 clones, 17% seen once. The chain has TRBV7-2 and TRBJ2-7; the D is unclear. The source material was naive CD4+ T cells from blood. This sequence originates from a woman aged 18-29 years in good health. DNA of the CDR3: TGTGCCAGCAGCTTAGATTTCGGACAGTACTTC. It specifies CASSLDFGQYF.